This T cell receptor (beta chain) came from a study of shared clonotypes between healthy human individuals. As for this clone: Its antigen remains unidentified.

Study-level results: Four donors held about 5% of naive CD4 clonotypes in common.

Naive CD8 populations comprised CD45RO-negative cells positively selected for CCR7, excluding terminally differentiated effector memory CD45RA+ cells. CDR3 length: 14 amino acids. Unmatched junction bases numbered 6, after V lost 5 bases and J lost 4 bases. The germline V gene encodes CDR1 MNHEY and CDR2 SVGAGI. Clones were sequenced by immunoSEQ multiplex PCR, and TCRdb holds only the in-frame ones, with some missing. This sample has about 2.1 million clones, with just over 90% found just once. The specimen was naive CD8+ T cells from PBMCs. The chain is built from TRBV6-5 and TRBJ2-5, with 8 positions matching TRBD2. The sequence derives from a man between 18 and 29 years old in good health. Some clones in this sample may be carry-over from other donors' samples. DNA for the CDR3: TGTGCCAGCAGTACTGGACTAGCTACAGAGACCCAGTACTTC. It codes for CASSTGLATETQYF.